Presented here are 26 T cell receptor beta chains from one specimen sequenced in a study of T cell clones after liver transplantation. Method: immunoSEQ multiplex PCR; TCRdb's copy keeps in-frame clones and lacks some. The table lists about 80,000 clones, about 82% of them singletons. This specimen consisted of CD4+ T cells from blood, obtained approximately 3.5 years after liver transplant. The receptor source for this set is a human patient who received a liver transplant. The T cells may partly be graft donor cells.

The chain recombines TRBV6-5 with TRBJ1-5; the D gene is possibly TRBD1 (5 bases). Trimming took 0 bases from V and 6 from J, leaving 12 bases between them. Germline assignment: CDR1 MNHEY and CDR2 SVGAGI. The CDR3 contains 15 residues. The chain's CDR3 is CASSYSSPGGQPQHF. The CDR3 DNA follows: TGTGCCAGCAGTTACTCGTCCCCGGGGGGTCAGCCCCAGCATTTT.

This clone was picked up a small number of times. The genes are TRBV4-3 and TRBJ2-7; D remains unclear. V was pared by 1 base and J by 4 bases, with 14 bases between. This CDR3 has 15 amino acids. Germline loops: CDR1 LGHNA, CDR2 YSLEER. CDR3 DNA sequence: TGCGCCAGCAGCCAAGGGGTGGGCAGCTTATACGAGCAGTACTTC. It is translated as CASSQGVGSLYEQYF.

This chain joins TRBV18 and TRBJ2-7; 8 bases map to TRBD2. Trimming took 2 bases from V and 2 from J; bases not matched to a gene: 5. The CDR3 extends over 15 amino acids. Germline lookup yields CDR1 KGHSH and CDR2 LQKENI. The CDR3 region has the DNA TGTGCCAGCTCACCATCTAGCGGGTTACCCTACGAGCAGTACTTC. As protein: CASSPSSGLPYEQYF.

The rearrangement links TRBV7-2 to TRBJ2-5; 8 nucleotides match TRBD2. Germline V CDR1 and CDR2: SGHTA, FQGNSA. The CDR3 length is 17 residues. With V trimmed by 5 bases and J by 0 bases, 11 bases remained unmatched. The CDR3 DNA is TGTGCCAGCAGCAGAAGGGGTCGCGGGAGGTACCAAGAGACCCAGTACTTC. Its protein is CASSRRGRGRYQETQYF.

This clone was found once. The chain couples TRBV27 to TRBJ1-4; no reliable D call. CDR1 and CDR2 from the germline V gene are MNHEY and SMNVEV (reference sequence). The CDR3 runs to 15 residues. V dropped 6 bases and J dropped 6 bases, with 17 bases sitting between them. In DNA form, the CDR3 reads TGTGCCAGCAGCCCTTTTCCCCTGAGTGATGAAAAACTGTTTTTT. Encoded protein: CASSPFPLSDEKLFF.

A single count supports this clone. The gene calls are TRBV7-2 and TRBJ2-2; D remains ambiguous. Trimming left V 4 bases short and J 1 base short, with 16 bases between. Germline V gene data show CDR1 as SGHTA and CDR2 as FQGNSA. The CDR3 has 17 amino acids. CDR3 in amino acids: CASSSFGGTQNTGELFF. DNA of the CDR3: TGTGCCAGCAGCTCATTTGGCGGCACCCAGAACACCGGGGAGCTGTTTTTT.

In nucleotides, the CDR3 is TGTGCCAGCAGCCCCATGTTGGGGGCTGGAAACACCATATATTTT. Translating it yields CASSPMLGAGNTIYF. The chain carries TRBV9 and TRBJ1-3; perhaps TRBD1 as D (5 bases). The length of the CDR3 is 15 residues. The V end lost 4 bases, the J end lost 2 bases, and 13 bases lay between the germline ends. Germline CDR1 and CDR2: SGDLS and YYNGEE. Supplemented by reference TRBV9 and TRBJ1-3, the full variable domain reads DSGVTQTPKHLITATGQRVTLRCSPRSGDLSVYWYQQSLDQGLQFLIQYYNGEERAKGNILERFSAQQFPDLHSELNLSSLELGDSALYFCASSPMLGAGNTIYFGEGSWLTVV.

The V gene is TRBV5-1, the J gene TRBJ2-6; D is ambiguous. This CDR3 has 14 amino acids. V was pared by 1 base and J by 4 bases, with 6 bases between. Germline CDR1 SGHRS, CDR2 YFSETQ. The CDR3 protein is CASSLWVGANVLTF. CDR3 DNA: TGCGCCAGCAGCTTGTGGGTCGGGGCCAACGTCCTGACTTTC.

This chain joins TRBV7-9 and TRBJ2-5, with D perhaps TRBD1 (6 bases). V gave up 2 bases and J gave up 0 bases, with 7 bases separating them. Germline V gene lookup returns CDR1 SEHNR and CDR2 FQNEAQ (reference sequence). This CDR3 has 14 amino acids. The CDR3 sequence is CASSLRTDQETQYF. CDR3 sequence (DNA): TGTGCCAGCAGCTTAAGGACAGACCAAGAGACCCAGTACTTC.

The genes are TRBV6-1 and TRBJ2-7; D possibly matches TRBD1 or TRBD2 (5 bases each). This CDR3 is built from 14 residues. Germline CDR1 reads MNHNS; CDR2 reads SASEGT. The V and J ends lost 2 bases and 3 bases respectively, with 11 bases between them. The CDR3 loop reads CASSEISGGYEQYF. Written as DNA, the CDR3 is TGTGCCAGCAGTGAAATTAGTGGGGGCTACGAGCAGTACTTC.

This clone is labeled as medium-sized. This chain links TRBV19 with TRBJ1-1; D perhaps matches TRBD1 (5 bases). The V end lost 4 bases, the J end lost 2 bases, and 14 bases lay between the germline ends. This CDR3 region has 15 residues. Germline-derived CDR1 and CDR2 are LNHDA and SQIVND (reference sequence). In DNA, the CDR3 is TGTGCCAGTAGTACATCAGGGAAGGTAAACACTGAAGCTTTCTTT. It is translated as CASSTSGKVNTEAFF.

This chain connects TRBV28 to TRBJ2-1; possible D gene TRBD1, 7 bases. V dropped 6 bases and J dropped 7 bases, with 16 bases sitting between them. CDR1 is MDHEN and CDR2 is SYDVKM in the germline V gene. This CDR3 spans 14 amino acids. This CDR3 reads CASRRQGLRNEQFF. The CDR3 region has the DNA TGTGCCAGCAGAAGACAGGGACTTAGGAATGAGCAGTTCTTC.

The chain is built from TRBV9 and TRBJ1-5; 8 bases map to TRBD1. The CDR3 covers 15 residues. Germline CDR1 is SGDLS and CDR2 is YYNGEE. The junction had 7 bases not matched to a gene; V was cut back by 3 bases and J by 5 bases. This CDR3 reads CASSARGTGDQPQHF. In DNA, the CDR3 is TGTGCCAGCAGCGCCCGAGGGACAGGAGATCAGCCCCAGCATTTT.

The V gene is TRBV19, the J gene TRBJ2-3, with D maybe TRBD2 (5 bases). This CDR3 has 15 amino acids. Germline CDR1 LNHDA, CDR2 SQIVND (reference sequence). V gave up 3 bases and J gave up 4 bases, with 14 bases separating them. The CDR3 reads CASSINEGWADTQYF. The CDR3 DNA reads TGTGCCAGTAGTATTAATGAGGGCTGGGCAGATACGCAGTATTTT.

CDR3 sequence reads: CASRPRHREVYEQYF. DNA of the CDR3: TGTGCCAGCAGACCCCGTCACAGGGAGGTCTACGAGCAGTACTTC. The chain joins TRBV6-1 to TRBJ2-7, with D perhaps TRBD1 or TRBD2 (6 bases each). Trimming removed 6 bases at V and 3 bases at J, with 18 bases between. This CDR3 region has 15 residues. Germline CDR1 and CDR2: MNHNS and SASEGT.

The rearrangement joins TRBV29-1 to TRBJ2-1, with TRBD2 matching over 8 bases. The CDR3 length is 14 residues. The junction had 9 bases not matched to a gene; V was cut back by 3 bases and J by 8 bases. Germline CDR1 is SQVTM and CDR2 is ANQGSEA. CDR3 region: CSVEKRGLGDEQFF. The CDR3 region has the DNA TGCAGCGTTGAGAAGCGGGGGTTGGGGGATGAGCAGTTCTTC.

CDR3 region: CASSFTNRGRIEQYF. The CDR3 DNA follows: TGTGCCAGCAGCTTTACTAACCGGGGACGGATCGAGCAGTACTTC. This rearrangement joins TRBV7-2 to TRBJ2-7; D possibly uses TRBD1 or TRBD2 (5 bases each). The CDR3 extends over 15 amino acids. CDR1 is SGHTA, CDR2 FQGNSA, per germline. V dropped 3 bases and J dropped 6 bases, with 18 bases sitting between them. Looking up the rest from reference TRBV7-2 and TRBJ2-7 gives the full variable domain: GAGVSQSPSNKVTEKGKDVELRCDPISGHTALYWYRQSLGQGLEFLIYFQGNSAPDKSGLPSDRFSAERTGGSVSTLTIQRTQQEDSAVYLCASSFTNRGRIEQYFGPGTRLTVT.

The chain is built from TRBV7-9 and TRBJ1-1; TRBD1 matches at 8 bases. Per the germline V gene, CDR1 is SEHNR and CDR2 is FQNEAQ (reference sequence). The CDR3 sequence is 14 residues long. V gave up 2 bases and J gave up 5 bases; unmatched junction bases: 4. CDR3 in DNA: TGTGCCAGCAGCTTACAGGGGGCAGGGACTGAAGCTTTCTTT. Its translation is CASSLQGAGTEAFF.

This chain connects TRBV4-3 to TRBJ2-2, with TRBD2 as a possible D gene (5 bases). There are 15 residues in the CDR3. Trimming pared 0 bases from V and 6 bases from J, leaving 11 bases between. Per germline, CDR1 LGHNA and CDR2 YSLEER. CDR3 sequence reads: CASSQERAGPGELFF. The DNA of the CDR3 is TGCGCCAGCAGCCAAGAGAGGGCGGGCCCCGGGGAGCTGTTTTTT.

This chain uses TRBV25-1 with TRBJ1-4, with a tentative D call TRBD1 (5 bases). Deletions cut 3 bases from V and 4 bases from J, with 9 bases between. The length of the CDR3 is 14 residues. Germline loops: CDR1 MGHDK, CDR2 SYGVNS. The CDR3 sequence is CASSESGVNEKLFF. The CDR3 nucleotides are TGTGCCAGCAGTGAGTCGGGGGTTAATGAAAAACTGTTTTTT.

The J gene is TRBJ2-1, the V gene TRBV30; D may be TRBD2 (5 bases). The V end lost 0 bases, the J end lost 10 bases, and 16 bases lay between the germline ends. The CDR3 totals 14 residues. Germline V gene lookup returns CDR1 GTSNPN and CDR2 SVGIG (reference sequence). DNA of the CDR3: TGTGCCTGGAGTGTACGCCCGCTAGCCTTCGAGCAGTTCTTC. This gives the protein CAWSVRPLAFEQFF.

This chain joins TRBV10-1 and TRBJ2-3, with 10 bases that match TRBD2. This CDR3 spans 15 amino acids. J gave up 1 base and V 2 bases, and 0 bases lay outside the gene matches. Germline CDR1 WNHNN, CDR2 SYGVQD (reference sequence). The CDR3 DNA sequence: TGCGCCAGCAGTGAGGGACTAGCGGGCACAGATACGCAGTATTTT. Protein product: CASSEGLAGTDTQYF.

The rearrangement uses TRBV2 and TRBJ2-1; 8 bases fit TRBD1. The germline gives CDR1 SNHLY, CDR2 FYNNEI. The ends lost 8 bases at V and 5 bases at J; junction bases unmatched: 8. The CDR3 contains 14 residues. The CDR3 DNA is TGTGCCAGCTCATCGGACAGGGAGAACAATGAGCAGTTCTTC. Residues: CASSSDRENNEQFF.

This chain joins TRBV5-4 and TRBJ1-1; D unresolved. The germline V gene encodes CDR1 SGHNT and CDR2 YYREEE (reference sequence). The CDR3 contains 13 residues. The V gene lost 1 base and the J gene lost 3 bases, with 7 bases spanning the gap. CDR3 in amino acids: CASSLQSYTEAFF. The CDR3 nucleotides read TGTGCCAGCAGCTTGCAGAGTTACACTGAAGCTTTCTTT.

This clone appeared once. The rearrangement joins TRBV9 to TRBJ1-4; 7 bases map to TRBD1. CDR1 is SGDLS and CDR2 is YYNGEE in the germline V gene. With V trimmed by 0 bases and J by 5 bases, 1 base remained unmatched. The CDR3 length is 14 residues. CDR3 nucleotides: TGTGCCAGCAGCGTAGAAGGGGGCAATGAAAAACTGTTTTTT. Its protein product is CASSVEGGNEKLFF.

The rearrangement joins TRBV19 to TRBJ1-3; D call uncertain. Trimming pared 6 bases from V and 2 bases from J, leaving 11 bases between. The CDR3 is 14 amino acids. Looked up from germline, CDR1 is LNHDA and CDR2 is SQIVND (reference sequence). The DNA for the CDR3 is TGTGCCAGTAGCGAAACCGGGGCTGGAAACACCATATATTTT. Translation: CASSETGAGNTIYF.